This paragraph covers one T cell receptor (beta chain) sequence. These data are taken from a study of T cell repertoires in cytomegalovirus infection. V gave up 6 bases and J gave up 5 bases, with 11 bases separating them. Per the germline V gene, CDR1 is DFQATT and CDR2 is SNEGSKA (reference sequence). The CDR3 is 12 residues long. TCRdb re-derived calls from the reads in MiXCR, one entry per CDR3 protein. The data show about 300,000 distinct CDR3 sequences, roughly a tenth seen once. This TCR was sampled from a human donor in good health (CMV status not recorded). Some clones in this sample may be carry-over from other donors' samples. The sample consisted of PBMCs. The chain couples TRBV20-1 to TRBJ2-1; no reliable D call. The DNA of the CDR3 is TGCAGTGCCCTCCCGGGCAACAATGAGCAGTTCTTC. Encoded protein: CSALPGNNEQFF.